One sample yielded the 22 T cell receptor beta chains listed below, sequenced in a study of regulatory T cells in long-lasting Graves disease. Time point noted: persistent/refractory GD, antithyroid drugs over 5 years with positive TRAb. The TCR library used RNA extracted from PBMCs. Combining iRepertoire HTBI primers with Arm-PCR of CDR3 regions, the authors built TCR beta libraries. MiXCR was run by TCRdb on the multiplex PCR reads, yielding one entry per CDR3 protein. The sample consists of around 460,000 distinct CDR3 sequences, approximately 23% of them appearing once. Source: peripheral blood mononuclear cells (PBMCs), taken when the disease was refractory, from a patient treated with antithyroid drugs. Every receptor here comes from a female donor with Graves disease.

J is TRBJ2-3 and V is TRBV11-1, with D perhaps TRBD1 (6 bases). Germline CDR1 reads SGHAT; CDR2 reads FQDESV (reference sequence). Trimming took off 7 bases at V and 2 bases at J, with 16 bases between the two ends. The CDR3 loop spans 15 amino acids. Here the CDR3 reads CASTPRDTNTDTQYF. CDR3 sequence (DNA): TGTGCCAGCACACCCCGGGACACCAACACAGATACGCAGTATTTT. The whole variable domain, filled in from reference TRBV11-1 and TRBJ2-3, reads EAEVAQSPRYKITEKSQAVAFWCDPISGHATLYWYRQILGQGPELLVQFQDESVVDDSQLPKDRFSAERLKGVDSTLKIQPAELGDSAMYLCASTPRDTNTDTQYFGPGTRLTVL.

This chain uses TRBV4-3 with TRBJ2-7; a possible D gene is TRBD2 (6 bases). Germline loops: CDR1 LGHNA, CDR2 YSLEER. V was pared by 0 bases and J by 3 bases, with 15 bases between. The CDR3 is 16 residues long. CDR3 region: CASSQDGGSGHYEQYF. In DNA, the CDR3 is TGCGCCAGCAGCCAAGACGGGGGAAGTGGGCACTACGAGCAGTACTTC.

This clonotype was counted at least ten times. V and J are TRBV6-5 and TRBJ2-7; unclear D gene. The CDR3 covers 14 residues. Germline assignment: CDR1 MNHEY and CDR2 SVGAGI. The V end lost 0 bases, the J end lost 1 base, and 7 bases lay between the germline ends. DNA of the CDR3: TGTGCCAGCAGTTACTCAAGACTTTCCTACGAGCAGTACTTC. It yields the protein CASSYSRLSYEQYF.

There are many counts of this clonotype. J is TRBJ2-5 and V is TRBV6-1; 7 nucleotides agree with TRBD1. Germline values: CDR1 MNHNS, CDR2 SASEGT. V gave up 6 bases and J gave up 5 bases; unmatched junction bases: 6. The CDR3 totals 13 residues. The chain's CDR3 is CASSSTGDETQYF. The DNA for the CDR3 is TGTGCCAGCAGCTCTACAGGGGATGAGACCCAGTACTTC.

This clonotype was seen a few times. The chain recombines TRBV28 with TRBJ1-6, with D perhaps TRBD1 (6 bases). The CDR3 length is 12 residues. V lost 2 bases, J lost 16 bases, and 12 bases lay in between. CDR1 MDHEN and CDR2 SYDVKM come from the germline V gene. CDR3 in amino acids: CASSLQGRGLHF. Here the CDR3 DNA reads TGTGCCAGCAGTTTACAGGGGCGAGGACTCCACTTT.

This clonotype has a handful of counts. This chain connects TRBV27 to TRBJ2-2; 10 positions match TRBD2. Germline V CDR1 and CDR2: MNHEY, SMNVEV (reference sequence). This CDR3 has 14 residues. J gave up 7 bases and V 11 bases, and 10 bases lay outside the gene matches. CDR3 protein: CAVGLAGALGELFF. CDR3 DNA sequence: TGTGCCGTTGGGCTAGCGGGAGCGCTCGGGGAGCTGTTTTTT.

The rearrangement uses TRBV5-1 and TRBJ2-1; D is possibly TRBD2 (5 bases). V was cut by 4 bases and J by 6 bases, with 8 bases left in between. The CDR3 extends over 12 amino acids. CDR1 is SGHRS and CDR2 is YFSETQ in the germline V gene. The CDR3 sequence: CASSTRGNEQFF. The CDR3 DNA is TGCGCCAGCAGCACCCGGGGCAATGAGCAGTTCTTC.

There are many counts of this clonotype. The CDR3 DNA reads as TGTGCCAGCAGTTTTTGGCAGGGGGCTCGGGGCTACACCTTC. Its protein product is CASSFWQGARGYTF. The rearrangement joins TRBV12-3 or TRBV12-4 to TRBJ1-2, with 8 nucleotides matching TRBD1. With 3 bases clipped from V and 8 bases from J, the junction kept 8 bases outside the gene matches. The CDR3 is made up of 14 amino acids.

This clonotype was detected many times. CDR3 protein: CASSPATLNTEAFF. In DNA form, the CDR3 reads TGTGCCAGCAGCCCCGCGACACTGAACACTGAAGCTTTCTTT. The chain carries TRBV13 and TRBJ1-1; D call uncertain. This CDR3 comprises 14 residues. V was pared by 5 bases and J by 0 bases, with 10 bases between. Germline V CDR1 and CDR2: PRHDT, FYEKMQ (reference sequence).

The rearrangement joins TRBV10-3 to TRBJ1-5; 11 bases align to TRBD1. CDR1 is ENHRY and CDR2 is SYGVKD in the germline V gene. CDR3 size: 15 residues. Germline trimming cut 3 bases from V and 4 bases from J; bases unmatched to any gene: 2. The chain's CDR3 is CAISEGQGANQPQHF. CDR3 nucleotide sequence: TGTGCCATCAGTGAAGGACAGGGGGCAAATCAGCCCCAGCATTTT.

This clonotype appeared many times. This sequence joins TRBV10-3 and TRBJ1-1; TRBD1 aligns across 9 bases. The ends lost 4 bases at V and 3 bases at J; junction bases unmatched: 9. Germline loops: CDR1 ENHRY, CDR2 SYGVKD. The CDR3 consists of 16 residues. In nucleotides, the CDR3 is TGTGCCATCAGTGTACAGGGGGCCGGAAGGGACACTGAAGCTTTCTTT. As protein: CAISVQGAGRDTEAFF.

This clonotype was observed a few times. The chain employs TRBV7-2 and TRBJ2-3; 10 bases fit TRBD1. Germline trimming cut 7 bases from V and 4 bases from J; bases unmatched to any gene: 5. CDR1 is SGHTA, CDR2 FQGNSA, per germline. The CDR3 sequence is 14 residues long. The CDR3 here is CASTSTGGSDTQYF. In nucleotides, the CDR3 is TGTGCCAGCACCTCGACAGGGGGCTCAGATACGCAGTATTTT.

The sample holds many counts of this clonotype. The gene calls are TRBV20-1 and TRBJ1-2; D uncertain. Germline assignment: CDR1 DFQATT and CDR2 SNEGSKA (reference sequence). V was clipped by 0 bases and J by 4 bases, with 9 bases between them. The CDR3 extends over 13 amino acids. The CDR3 loop is CSARESGRYGYTF. In DNA, the CDR3 is TGCAGTGCTAGAGAATCTGGTCGCTATGGCTACACCTTC.

This chain links TRBV2 with TRBJ2-2, with 12 bases matching TRBD1. Germline CDR1 reads SNHLY; CDR2 reads FYNNEI. The CDR3 totals 16 residues. V was clipped by 4 bases and J by 4 bases; unmatched bases: 4. CDR3 region: CASSVGTGGVTGELFF. The CDR3 DNA is TGTGCCAGCAGTGTCGGGACAGGGGGCGTCACCGGGGAGCTGTTTTTT.

This clonotype has only a few counts. V and J are TRBV19 and TRBJ1-1, with D uncertain. The CDR3 has 12 residues. CDR1 and CDR2 from the germline V gene are LNHDA and SQIVND (reference sequence). V lost 9 bases to trimming and J lost 1 base, with 9 bases between them. CDR3 protein: CASLRGNTEAFF. DNA for the CDR3: TGTGCCAGCCTTCGGGGGAACACTGAAGCTTTCTTT.

This clonotype was counted only a few times. The rearrangement uses TRBV30 and TRBJ1-1, with 9 bases that match TRBD1. V shed 2 bases, J shed 6 bases, and the junction held 7 bases outside the gene matches. The CDR3 runs 14 residues. Per germline, CDR1 GTSNPN and CDR2 SVGIG (reference sequence). CDR3 sequence (DNA): TGTGCCTGGAGTTCCAGACAGGGGGTCCCTGAAGCTTTCTTT. This sequence encodes CAWSSRQGVPEAFF.

This clonotype showed up many times. DNA of the CDR3: TGCGCCAGCAGCCAAGAGGGACGGGTGCAAGAGACCCAGTACTTC. Protein sequence: CASSQEGRVQETQYF. This rearrangement joins TRBV4-3 to TRBJ2-5; the D gene could be TRBD1 or TRBD2 (5 bases each). Germline CDR1 reads LGHNA; CDR2 reads YSLEER. The CDR3 contains 15 residues. With 0 bases removed from V and 2 bases from J, the gap between germline ends came to 10 bases.

This clonotype was counted ten times or more. The chain carries TRBV12-5 and TRBJ1-5; a possible D gene is TRBD1 (6 bases). The V and J ends lost 1 base and 9 bases respectively, with 16 bases between them. The CDR3 spans 15 residues. The germline CDR1 and CDR2 sequences are LGHNT and FRNRAP. The CDR3 DNA is TGTGCTAGTGGTTTGGACCTACAGGGTTTCATGCCCCAGCATTTT. This translates into CASGLDLQGFMPQHF.

In its sample, this clonotype was seen many times. The chain links TRBV13 to TRBJ1-2; 12 bases match TRBD1. The CDR3 has 15 amino acids. Germline assignment: CDR1 PRHDT and CDR2 FYEKMQ (reference sequence). J lost 6 bases, V lost 2 bases, and 4 bases had no gene match. The CDR3: CASSLRRDRGHGYTF. CDR3 DNA: TGTGCCAGCAGCTTACGACGGGACAGGGGGCATGGCTACACCTTC.

The V gene is TRBV6-1, the J gene TRBJ2-5; 10 positions match TRBD2. This CDR3 region has 15 residues. CDR1 is MNHNS, CDR2 SASEGT, per germline. The V segment lost 8 bases and the J segment 1 base; nucleotides outside the gene matches: 7. The chain's CDR3 is CASLMTSGSQETQYF. The CDR3 DNA sequence: TGTGCCAGCCTAATGACTAGCGGGTCCCAAGAGACCCAGTACTTC.

This clonotype has ten or more counts. This chain joins TRBV27 and TRBJ2-7; D could derive from TRBD1 or TRBD2 (5 bases each). The V end lost 7 bases, the J end lost 1 base, and 17 bases lay between the germline ends. The CDR3 consists of 15 residues. Per germline, CDR1 MNHEY and CDR2 SMNVEV (reference sequence). The DNA of the CDR3 is TGTGCCAGCACCGTATCCGGGGCAGAATCCTACGAGCAGTACTTC. It specifies CASTVSGAESYEQYF.

The gene calls are TRBV7-2 and TRBJ1-2, with D possibly TRBD1 on 5 matching bases. V gave up 1 base and J gave up 4 bases, with 10 bases separating them. From germline, CDR1 is SGHTA and CDR2 FQGNSA. The CDR3 is 14 residues long. Here the CDR3 reads CASSLEGRVYGYTF. The CDR3, as DNA: TGTGCCAGCAGCTTAGAGGGCAGGGTCTATGGCTACACCTTC.